This TCR beta chain derives from a study of shared clonotypes between healthy human individuals. On the study more broadly: In total, the donors were two women and a few men aged 18 to 49.

Only CD45RO-negative cells positively selected for CCR7 counted as naive CD8 cells, so terminally differentiated effector memory CD45RA+ cells were excluded. This CDR3 is 14 amino acids long. The V end lost 6 bases, the J end lost 1 base, and 10 bases lay between the germline ends. Germline lookup yields CDR1 SGHNT and CDR2 YYREEE (reference sequence). For sorted subsets, roughly 210 ng DNA per replicate equaled 30,000 or so T cell genomes. Measured with immunoSEQ multiplex PCR; TCRdb has only the in-frame clones, and not every one. The sample includes hundreds of thousands of clones, about 96% of them seen just once. Notes on this clone: Antigen specificity is unknown.

Study-level findings and limits: Naive subsets generally exceeded memory subsets in estimated richness.

This TCR derives from a woman in her twenties or thirties in good health. Material: naive CD8+ T cells sorted from blood. This chain links TRBV5-4 with TRBJ2-2, with D perhaps matching TRBD1 (5 bases). CDR3 nucleotides: TGTGCCAGCACGAGCAGGGTGAACACCGGGGAGCTGTTTTTT. It is translated as CASTSRVNTGELFF.